Below, one T cell receptor beta chain is given with its context. This sample is drawn from a study of T cell responses to AZD1222 COVID-19 vaccine. The CDR3 is 14 residues long. The V end lost 1 base, the J end lost 7 bases, and 13 bases lay between the germline ends. CDR1 and CDR2 (germline): SGHTA, FQGNSA. Repertoires were generated with immunoSEQ multiplex PCR, while TCRdb's copy carries only in-frame clones and drops some. This table holds roughly 80,000 clones, around nine tenths found once. V is TRBV7-2 and J is TRBJ1-2; a possible D gene is TRBD1 (5 bases). The receptor's source is an adult in good health. The sample here was peripheral blood, taken on day 0 of MenACWY control vaccination. The CDR3 DNA follows: TGTGCCAGCAGCTTAGTAGGCAGGGATACTGGCTACACCTTC. Translating gives CASSLVGRDTGYTF.